The sample holds many counts of the clone carrying this T cell receptor (beta chain). Its antigen is not identified. Synthesis of TCR cDNA relied on 5'RACE template switching, which attached a universal primer site and UMIs. TCRdb called the 5' RACE reads again in MiXCR, with one record for every CDR3 protein. This table has approximately 550,000 distinct CDR3 sequences, 19% appearing once. The record originates from a study of T cells after yellow fever vaccination. Across the study: For low cell numbers, libraries were made with SMART-Seq v4 Ultra Low Input. Study findings and constraints: Reappearance after the booster was seen for most primary-vaccination clones, at 95% to 97% CD4 and about 90% CD8.

The CDR3 consists of 14 residues. J was trimmed by 2 bases and V by 6 bases; bases with no gene match: 5. CDR1 and CDR2 from the germline V gene are SEHNR and FQNEAQ (reference sequence). The material sequenced was PBMCs, taken 15 days after the yellow fever booster vaccination. This receptor was taken from a man aged 25 to 40 who received the YFV17D yellow fever vaccine. The chain has TRBV7-9 and TRBJ2-7, with TRBD1 matching over 9 bases. CDR3 coding DNA: TGTGCCAGCAGACCCGGGACAGGGCCCTACGAGCAGTACTTC. Protein sequence: CASRPGTGPYEQYF.